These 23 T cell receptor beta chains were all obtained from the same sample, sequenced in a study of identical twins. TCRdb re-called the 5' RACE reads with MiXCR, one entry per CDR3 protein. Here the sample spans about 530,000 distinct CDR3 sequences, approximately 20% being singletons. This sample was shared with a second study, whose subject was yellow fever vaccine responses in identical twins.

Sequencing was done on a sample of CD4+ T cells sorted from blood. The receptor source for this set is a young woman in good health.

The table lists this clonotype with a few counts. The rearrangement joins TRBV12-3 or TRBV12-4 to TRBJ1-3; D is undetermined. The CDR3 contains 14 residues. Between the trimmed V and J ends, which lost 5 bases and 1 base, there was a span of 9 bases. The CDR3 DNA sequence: TGTGCCAGCAGTATGACATGGTCTGGAAACACCATATATTTT. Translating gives CASSMTWSGNTIYF.

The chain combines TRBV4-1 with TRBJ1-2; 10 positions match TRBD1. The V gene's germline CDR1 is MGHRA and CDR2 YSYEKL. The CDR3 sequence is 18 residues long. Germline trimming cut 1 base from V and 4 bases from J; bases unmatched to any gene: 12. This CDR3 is CASSQGALRDRGGYGYTF. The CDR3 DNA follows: TGCGCCAGCAGCCAAGGAGCCCTCAGGGACAGGGGCGGCTATGGCTACACCTTC.

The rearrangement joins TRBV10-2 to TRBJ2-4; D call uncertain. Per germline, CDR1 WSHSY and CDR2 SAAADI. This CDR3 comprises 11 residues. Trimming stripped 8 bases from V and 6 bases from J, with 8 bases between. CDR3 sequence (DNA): TGCGCCAGCGGATTAGGAAACATTCAGTACTTC. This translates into CASGLGNIQYF.

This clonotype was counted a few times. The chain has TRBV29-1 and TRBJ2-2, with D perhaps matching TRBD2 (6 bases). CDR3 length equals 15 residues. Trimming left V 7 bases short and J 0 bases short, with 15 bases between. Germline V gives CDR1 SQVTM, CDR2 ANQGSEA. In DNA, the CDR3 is TGCAGCGCTGGCAATCTAGCGACGAACACCGGGGAGCTGTTTTTT. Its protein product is CSAGNLATNTGELFF.

The CDR3 sequence: CAISAAGNRNTIYF. The CDR3 DNA reads TGTGCCATCAGTGCAGCAGGGAACAGAAACACCATATATTTT. This sequence joins TRBV10-3 and TRBJ1-3; possibly TRBD1 for D (5 bases). The germline V gene encodes CDR1 ENHRY and CDR2 SYGVKD. The V end was cut by 4 bases, the J end by 5 bases, with 12 bases between. CDR3 length: 14 residues.

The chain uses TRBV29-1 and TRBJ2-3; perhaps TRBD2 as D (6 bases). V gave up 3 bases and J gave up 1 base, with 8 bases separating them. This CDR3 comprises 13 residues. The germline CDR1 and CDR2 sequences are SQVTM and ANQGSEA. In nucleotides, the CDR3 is TGCAGCGTTGACGTAGCGGGCACAGATACGCAGTATTTT. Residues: CSVDVAGTDTQYF.

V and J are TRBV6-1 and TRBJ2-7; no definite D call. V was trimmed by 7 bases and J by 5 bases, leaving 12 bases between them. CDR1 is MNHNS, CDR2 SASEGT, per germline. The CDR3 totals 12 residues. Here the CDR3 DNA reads TGTGCCAGCATTCGGAGTTGGAACGAGCAGTACTTC. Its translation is CASIRSWNEQYF.

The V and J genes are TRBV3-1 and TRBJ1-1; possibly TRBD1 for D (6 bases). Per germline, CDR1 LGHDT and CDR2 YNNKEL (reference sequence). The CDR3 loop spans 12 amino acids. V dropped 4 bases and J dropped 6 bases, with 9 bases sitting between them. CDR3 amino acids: CASSPGGSEAFF. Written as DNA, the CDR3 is TGTGCCAGCAGCCCGGGGGGCTCTGAAGCTTTCTTT. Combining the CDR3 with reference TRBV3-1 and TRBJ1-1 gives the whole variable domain DTAVSQTPKYLVTQMGNDKSIKCEQNLGHDTMYWYKQDSKKFLKIMFSYNNKELIINETVPNRFSPKSPDKAHLNLHINSLELGDSAVYFCASSPGGSEAFFGQGTRLTVV.

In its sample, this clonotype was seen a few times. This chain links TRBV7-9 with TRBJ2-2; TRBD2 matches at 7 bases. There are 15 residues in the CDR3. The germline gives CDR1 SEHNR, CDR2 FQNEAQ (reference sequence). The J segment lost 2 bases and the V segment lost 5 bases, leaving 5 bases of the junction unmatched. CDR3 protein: CASSPLAANTGELFF. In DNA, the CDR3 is TGTGCCAGCAGCCCTCTAGCGGCTAACACCGGGGAGCTGTTTTTT. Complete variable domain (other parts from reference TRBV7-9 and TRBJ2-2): DTGVSQNPRHKITKRGQNVTFRCDPISEHNRLYWYRQTLGQGPEFLTYFQNEAQLEKSRLLSDRFSAERPKGSFSTLEIQRTEQGDSAMYLCASSPLAANTGELFFGEGSRLTVL.

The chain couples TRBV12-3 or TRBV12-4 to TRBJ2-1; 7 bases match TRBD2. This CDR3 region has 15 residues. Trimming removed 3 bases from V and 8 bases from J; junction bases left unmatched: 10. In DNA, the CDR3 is TGTGCCAGCAGTTTGTCGGGACTAAGCGGGGATGAGCAGTTCTTC. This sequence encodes CASSLSGLSGDEQFF.

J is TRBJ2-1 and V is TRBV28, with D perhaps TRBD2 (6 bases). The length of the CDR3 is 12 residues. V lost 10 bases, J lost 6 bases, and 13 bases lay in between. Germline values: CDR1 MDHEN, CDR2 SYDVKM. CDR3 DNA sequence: TGTGCCACCCGCTCGGGGGTCAATGAGCAGTTCTTC. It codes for CATRSGVNEQFF. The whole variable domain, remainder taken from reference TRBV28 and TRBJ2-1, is DVKVTQSSRYLVKRTGEKVFLECVQDMDHENMFWYRQDPGLGLRLIYFSYDVKMKEKGDIPEGYSVSREKKERFSLILESASTNQTSMYLCATRSGVNEQFFGPGTRLTVL.

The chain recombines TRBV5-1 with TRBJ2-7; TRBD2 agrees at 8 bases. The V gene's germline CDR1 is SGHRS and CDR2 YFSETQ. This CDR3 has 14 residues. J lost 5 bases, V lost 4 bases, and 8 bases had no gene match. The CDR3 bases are TGCGCCAGCAGCCTACCGGGACTAGACGACGAGCAGTACTTC. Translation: CASSLPGLDDEQYF.

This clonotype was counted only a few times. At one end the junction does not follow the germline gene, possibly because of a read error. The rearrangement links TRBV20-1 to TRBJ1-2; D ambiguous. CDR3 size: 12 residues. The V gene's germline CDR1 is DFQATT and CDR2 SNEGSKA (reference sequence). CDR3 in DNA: TGCAGTGCTGGAGACCCTGGACCGGGCTACACCTTC. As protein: CSAGDPGPGYTF.

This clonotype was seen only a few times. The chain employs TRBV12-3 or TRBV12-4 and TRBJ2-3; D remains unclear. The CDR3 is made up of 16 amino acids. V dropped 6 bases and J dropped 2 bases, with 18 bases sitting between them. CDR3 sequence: CASSLFLSGSTDTQYF. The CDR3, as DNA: TGTGCCAGCAGCCTATTTTTGTCTGGGTCCACAGATACGCAGTATTTT.

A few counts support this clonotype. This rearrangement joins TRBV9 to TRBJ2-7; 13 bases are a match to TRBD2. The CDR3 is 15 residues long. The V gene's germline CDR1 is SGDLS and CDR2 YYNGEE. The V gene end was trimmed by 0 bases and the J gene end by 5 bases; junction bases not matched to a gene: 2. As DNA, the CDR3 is TGTGCCAGCAGCGTAGGGACTAGCGGGAGTAACGAGCAGTACTTC. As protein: CASSVGTSGSNEQYF.

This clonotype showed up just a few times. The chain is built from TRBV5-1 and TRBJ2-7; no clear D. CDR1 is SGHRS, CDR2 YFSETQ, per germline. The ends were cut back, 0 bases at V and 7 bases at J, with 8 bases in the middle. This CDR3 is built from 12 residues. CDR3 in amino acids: CASSLDYIEQYF. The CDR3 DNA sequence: TGCGCCAGCAGCTTGGACTATATAGAGCAGTACTTC.

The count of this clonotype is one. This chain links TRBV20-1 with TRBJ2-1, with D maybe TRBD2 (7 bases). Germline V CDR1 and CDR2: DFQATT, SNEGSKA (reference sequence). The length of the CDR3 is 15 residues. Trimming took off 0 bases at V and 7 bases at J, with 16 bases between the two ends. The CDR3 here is CSAREGTPGGNEQFF. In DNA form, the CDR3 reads TGCAGTGCTAGAGAAGGGACACCGGGGGGAAATGAGCAGTTCTTC.

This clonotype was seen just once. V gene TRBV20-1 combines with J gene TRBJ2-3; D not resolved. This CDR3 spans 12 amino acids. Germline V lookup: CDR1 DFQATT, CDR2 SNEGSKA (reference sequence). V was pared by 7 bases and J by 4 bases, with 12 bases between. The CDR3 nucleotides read TGCAGTGTTCCCGTTACCGCAGATACGCAGTATTTT. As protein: CSVPVTADTQYF.

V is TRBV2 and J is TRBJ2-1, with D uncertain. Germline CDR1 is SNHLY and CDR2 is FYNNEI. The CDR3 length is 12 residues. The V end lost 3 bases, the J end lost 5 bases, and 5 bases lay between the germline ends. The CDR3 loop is CASSESDNEQFF. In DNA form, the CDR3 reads TGTGCCAGCAGTGAGAGCGACAATGAGCAGTTCTTC.

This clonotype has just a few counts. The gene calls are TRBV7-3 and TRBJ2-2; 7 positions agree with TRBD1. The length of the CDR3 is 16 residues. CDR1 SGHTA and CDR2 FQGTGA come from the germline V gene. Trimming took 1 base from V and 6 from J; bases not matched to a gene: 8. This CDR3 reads CASSLIASQGAGELFF. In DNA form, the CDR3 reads TGTGCCAGCAGCTTAATCGCCAGTCAGGGGGCCGGGGAGCTGTTTTTT.

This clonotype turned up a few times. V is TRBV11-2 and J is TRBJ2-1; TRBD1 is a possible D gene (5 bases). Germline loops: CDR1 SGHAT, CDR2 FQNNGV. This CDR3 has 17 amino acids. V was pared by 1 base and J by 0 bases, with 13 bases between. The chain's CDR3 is CASSLAGKRYSYNEQFF. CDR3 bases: TGTGCCAGCAGCTTAGCAGGGAAGCGATACTCCTACAATGAGCAGTTCTTC.

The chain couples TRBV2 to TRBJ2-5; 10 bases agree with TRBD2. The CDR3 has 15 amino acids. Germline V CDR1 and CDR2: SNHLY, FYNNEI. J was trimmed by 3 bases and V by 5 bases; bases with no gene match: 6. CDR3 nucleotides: TGTGCCAGCAGTCCCCGGACTAGCGGAGAAGAGACCCAGTACTTC. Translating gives CASSPRTSGEETQYF.

The CDR3: CATSDLGPGTSGSGKQFF. The CDR3 DNA reads as TGTGCCACCAGTGATTTGGGCCCCGGGACTAGCGGGTCAGGGAAGCAGTTCTTC. J is TRBJ2-1 and V is TRBV24-1; 12 bases line up with TRBD2. The CDR3 spans 18 residues. Germline V gene data show CDR1 as KGHDR and CDR2 as SFDVKD. The ends lost 0 bases at V and 11 bases at J; junction bases unmatched: 13.